The 24 T cell receptor beta chains reported below all come from one sample, sequenced in a study of blood T cell repertoires in COVID-19. The repertoire was sequenced with immunoSEQ multiplex PCR; TCRdb's copy has only in-frame clones and lacks some. The sample yields about 100,000 clones, approximately 91% seen once. The sequenced material came from peripheral blood. Receptors were obtained from a man aged 50-60 years with active COVID-19.

The gene calls are TRBV28 and TRBJ2-4; 12 positions agree with TRBD1. With 3 bases clipped from V and 8 bases from J, the junction kept 5 bases outside the gene matches. CDR1 and CDR2 from the germline V gene are MDHEN and SYDVKM. CDR3 length: 15 amino acids. In nucleotides, the CDR3 is TGTGCCAGCAGTTTTACCGGGACAGGGGGCTACATTCAGTACTTC. Residues: CASSFTGTGGYIQYF.

The V gene is TRBV15, the J gene TRBJ1-6, with 7 nucleotides matching TRBD1. Germline V gene data show CDR1 as LNHNV and CDR2 as YYDKDF (reference sequence). CDR3 length: 16 amino acids. V lost 3 bases and J lost 9; bases outside the gene matches: 11. CDR3 sequence: CATSRRGVDRASPLHF. In DNA form, the CDR3 reads TGTGCCACCAGCAGGAGGGGAGTCGACAGGGCTTCACCCCTCCACTTT.

The count of this clone is one. The rearrangement joins TRBV6-6 to TRBJ1-2; tentatively, D is TRBD1 (6 bases). Per the germline V gene, CDR1 is MNHNY and CDR2 is SVGAGI (reference sequence). Trimming removed 6 bases at V and 5 bases at J, with 13 bases between. There are 13 residues in the CDR3. CDR3 in DNA: TGTGCCAGCAGCACCGGACAGCTATATGGCTACACCTTC. This gives the protein CASSTGQLYGYTF.

The chain joins TRBV4-2 to TRBJ2-3, with TRBD2 matching over 11 bases. From germline, CDR1 is LGHNA and CDR2 YNFKEQ. J lost 3 bases, V lost 0 bases, and 5 bases had no gene match. The CDR3 length is 17 residues. CDR3 bases: TGTGCCAGCAGCCAAGATAGGGCTAGCGGGGGGACAGATACGCAGTATTTT. Its protein is CASSQDRASGGTDTQYF.

This chain connects TRBV25-1 to TRBJ2-7; no definite D call. CDR3 length equals 16 residues. Germline-derived CDR1 and CDR2 are MGHDK and SYGVNS. Trimming removed 6 bases from V and 2 bases from J, with 20 bases in between. CDR3 sequence (DNA): TGTGCCAGCAGATGGCAGGTTCGAGTAAGCCCCTACGAGCAGTACGTC. Translation: CASRWQVRVSPYEQYV.

The chain joins TRBV20-1 to TRBJ2-1; 7 bases map to TRBD2. J gave up 10 bases and V 3 bases, and 9 bases lay outside the gene matches. The CDR3 loop spans 13 amino acids. Germline V lookup: CDR1 DFQATT, CDR2 SNEGSKA (reference sequence). The CDR3: CSASWREQKEQFF. CDR3 in DNA: TGCAGTGCTAGTTGGCGGGAGCAAAAGGAGCAGTTCTTC.

The V and J genes are TRBV11-3 and TRBJ2-1; TRBD1 is a possible D gene (5 bases). Germline V gives CDR1 SGHNT, CDR2 YENEEA. This CDR3 has 15 residues. Trimming removed 2 bases from V and 7 bases from J, with 15 bases in between. CDR3 region: CASSLMGPGLNEQFF. CDR3 sequence (DNA): TGTGCCAGCAGCTTAATGGGCCCAGGGCTAAATGAGCAGTTCTTC.

CDR3 sequence: CASSIQGQRNEQFF. Here the CDR3 DNA reads TGTGCCAGTAGTATCCAGGGCCAGAGGAATGAGCAGTTCTTC. This chain uses TRBV19 with TRBJ2-1; D is possibly TRBD1 (5 bases). Germline V lookup: CDR1 LNHDA, CDR2 SQIVND (reference sequence). Between the trimmed V and J ends, which lost 3 bases and 7 bases, there was a span of 13 bases. This CDR3 region has 14 residues.

The genes are TRBV5-6 and TRBJ1-1; D not certain. The ends were cut back, 2 bases at V and 5 bases at J, with 13 bases in the middle. The CDR3 is 14 amino acids. CDR1 and CDR2 from the germline V gene are SGHDT and YYEEEE. The CDR3 here is CASSFGGTGTEAFF. The DNA of the CDR3 is TGTGCCAGCAGCTTCGGAGGAACGGGAACTGAAGCTTTCTTT.

The chain joins TRBV7-3 to TRBJ2-3, with 9 bases matching TRBD2. The trim removed 1 base at V and 0 bases at J, leaving 5 bases unmatched. Germline V lookup: CDR1 SGHTA, CDR2 FQGTGA. This CDR3 is built from 17 residues. CDR3 in DNA: TGTGCCAGCAGCTTAAGCCGCGGGGGGGCGAGCACAGATACGCAGTATTTT. Translating it yields CASSLSRGGASTDTQYF.

The chain's CDR3 is CASSPSDRDGYTF. DNA of the CDR3: TGTGCCAGCAGTCCCTCGGACAGGGATGGCTACACCTTC. The V call is TRBV12-3 or TRBV12-4, the J call TRBJ1-2; 8 nucleotides align to TRBD1. The CDR3 totals 13 residues. The ends lost 5 bases at V and 6 bases at J; junction bases unmatched: 5.

CDR3 region: CASRWGQGITYEQYV. CDR3 nucleotide sequence: TGTGCCAGCCGATGGGGGCAGGGAATTACCTACGAGCAGTACGTC. The V call is TRBV5-5, the J call TRBJ2-7, with a weak D call TRBD1 (6 bases). The CDR3 is 15 residues long. The germline V and J ends were trimmed by 7 bases and 2 bases, with 19 bases remaining between them. Germline V gene lookup returns CDR1 SGHKS and CDR2 YYEKEE (reference sequence).

The chain combines TRBV27 with TRBJ2-2, with 9 positions matching TRBD2. Germline V lookup: CDR1 MNHEY, CDR2 SMNVEV (reference sequence). V shed 3 bases, J shed 4 bases, and the junction held 6 bases outside the gene matches. The CDR3 has 16 amino acids. The CDR3 coding sequence is TGTGCCAGCAGTTTCGAGCGGGGGGCAAGCACCGGGGAGCTGTTTTTT. The encoded protein is CASSFERGASTGELFF.

V is TRBV6-5 and J is TRBJ1-1; 11 positions agree with TRBD1. With 6 bases clipped from V and 1 base from J, the junction kept 4 bases outside the gene matches. This CDR3 is 15 amino acids long. Germline V gene data show CDR1 as MNHEY and CDR2 as SVGAGI. CDR3 amino acids: CASSRTGGENTEAFF. The CDR3 DNA is TGTGCCAGCAGCCGGACAGGGGGCGAGAACACTGAAGCTTTCTTT.

The chain has TRBV11-1 and TRBJ1-4; D is possibly TRBD1 (6 bases). The germline V gene has CDR1 SGHAT and CDR2 FQDESV (reference sequence). V was pared by 5 bases and J by 5 bases, with 12 bases between. The CDR3 is made up of 14 amino acids. CDR3 sequence (DNA): TGTGCCAGCAGCATGGACAGACAGAATGAAAAACTGTTTTTT. It yields the protein CASSMDRQNEKLFF.

This clone was detected once. The V gene is TRBV19, the J gene TRBJ1-1, with TRBD1 as a possible D gene (5 bases). The CDR3 has 14 residues. Germline lookup yields CDR1 LNHDA and CDR2 SQIVND (reference sequence). V was clipped by 5 bases and J by 1 base, with 11 bases between them. CDR3: CASSWTTTNTEAFF. CDR3 nucleotides: TGTGCCAGTAGTTGGACAACAACGAACACTGAAGCTTTCTTT.

J is TRBJ1-6 and V is TRBV5-5; D unresolved. The CDR3 runs to 15 residues. V was clipped by 0 bases and J by 6 bases, with 10 bases between them. CDR1 and CDR2 from the germline V gene are SGHKS and YYEKEE (reference sequence). For the CDR3, the DNA is TGTGCCAGCAGCTTGGAGTCTGGCCTTAATTCACCCCTCCACTTT. It translates to CASSLESGLNSPLHF.

The chain recombines TRBV24-1 with TRBJ1-4; D may be TRBD1 (5 bases). The CDR3 has 15 amino acids. Deletions cut 6 bases from V and 3 bases from J, with 13 bases between. The germline CDR1 and CDR2 sequences are KGHDR and SFDVKD. The CDR3 spells CATSPGGAANEKLFF. CDR3 nucleotide sequence: TGTGCCACCAGTCCGGGTGGGGCCGCTAATGAAAAACTGTTTTTT.

CDR3 amino acids: CASSLGGGNEKLFF. The CDR3 DNA sequence: TGCGCCAGCAGCTTGGGTGGAGGGAATGAAAAACTGTTTTTT. V and J are TRBV5-1 and TRBJ1-4; no reliable D call. Germline CDR1 is SGHRS and CDR2 is YFSETQ. Trimming took off 0 bases at V and 5 bases at J, with 8 bases between the two ends. The CDR3 consists of 14 residues.

The chain combines TRBV9 with TRBJ1-5; D uncertain. Germline loops: CDR1 SGDLS, CDR2 YYNGEE. Trimming left V 4 bases short and J 2 bases short, with 10 bases between. This CDR3 spans 14 amino acids. CDR3 in amino acids: CASSSDGGNQPQHF. DNA of the CDR3: TGTGCCAGCAGCTCGGACGGGGGCAATCAGCCCCAGCATTTT.

The rearrangement links TRBV6-5 to TRBJ1-5; 9 nucleotides agree with TRBD1. J lost 1 base, V lost 6 bases, and 4 bases had no gene match. CDR3 length equals 15 residues. Germline CDR1 MNHEY, CDR2 SVGAGI. The CDR3 DNA reads as TGTGCCAGCAGACCCGACAGGGGGAGCAATCAGCCCCAGCATTTT. Residues: CASRPDRGSNQPQHF.

CDR3 DNA: TGTGCCAGCAGCACCGGACTAGCGGGGGTTTACACCGGGGAGCTGTTTTTT. Protein product: CASSTGLAGVYTGELFF. The chain couples TRBV5-6 to TRBJ2-2, with 13 bases that match TRBD2. The germline gives CDR1 SGHDT, CDR2 YYEEEE. The J segment lost 3 bases and the V segment lost 4 bases, leaving 6 bases of the junction unmatched. CDR3 length: 17 residues.

This clone showed up just a few times. The V call is TRBV7-8, the J call TRBJ1-5; the D gene is possibly TRBD1 (5 bases). The germline V gene encodes CDR1 SGHVS and CDR2 FQNEAQ. CDR3 length: 17 amino acids. Trimming pared 0 bases from V and 4 bases from J, leaving 16 bases between. The CDR3 coding sequence is TGTGCCAGCAGCTTAGCTGGAGGGGCGTGGAGGAATCAGCCCCAGCATTTT. This translates into CASSLAGGAWRNQPQHF.

This chain connects TRBV15 to TRBJ1-4; D is unresolved. Germline CDR1 and CDR2: LNHNV and YYDKDF (reference sequence). Trimming removed 1 base from V and 4 bases from J, with 4 bases in between. CDR3 size: 13 residues. In DNA form, the CDR3 reads TGTGCCACCAGCAGAGGTATTAATGAAAAACTGTTTTTT. Its translation is CATSRGINEKLFF.